The next 19 T cell receptor beta chains were all read from a single sample in a study of Tregs in tolerant kidney transplant recipients. The nonmyeloablative bone marrow transplants came from related graft donors, with transient mixed chimerism. Measured with immunoSEQ multiplex PCR; TCRdb has only the in-frame clones, and not every one. The sample holds several thousand clones. The sequencing here drew on CD4+ T cells from blood (PBMCs), taken 6 months after the transplant. Receptor source: a human patient who received a combined kidney and bone marrow transplant. Some T cells may possibly be graft donor cells.

The part of the CDR3 DNA that was read is TGTGCCAGCAGCCTGAGCGGGATGGACACAGATACG. This codes for CASSLSGMDTDT. The entire CDR3 is CASSLSGMDTDTQYF. This chain links TRBV7-2 with TRBJ2-3, with TRBD2 matching over 7 bases. The read terminates 3 residues before the CDR3 end, so the remaining end is supplied by the germline J gene. With 5 bases clipped from V and 2 bases from J, the junction kept 7 bases outside the gene matches. The CDR3 runs 15 residues. The germline CDR1 and CDR2 sequences are SGHTA and FQGNSA. Looking up the rest from reference TRBV7-2 and TRBJ2-3 gives the full variable domain: GAGVSQSPSNKVTEKGKDVELRCDPISGHTALYWYRQSLGQGLEFLIYFQGNSAPDKSGLPSDRFSAERTGGSVSTLTIQRTQQEDSAVYLCASSLSGMDTDTQYFGPGTRLTVL.

This clone is classed as medium-sized (0.01 to 0.1%) by frequency. The read comes to an end 3 residues before the CDR3 does, leaving the germline J gene to fill in the end. The J gene is TRBJ1-1, the V gene TRBV5-6, with a weak D call TRBD1 (5 bases). The V end was cut by 4 bases, the J end by 2 bases, with 12 bases between. The germline gives CDR1 SGHDT, CDR2 YYEEEE. CDR3 length equals 14 residues. CDR3 sequence reads: CASSTGTANTEAFF. The part of the CDR3 DNA that was read is TGTGCCAGCAGCACCGGGACTGCTAACACTGAA.

This clone is called medium-sized based on its frequency. The read finishes 3 residues shy of the CDR3 end, and the germline J gene is used to complete it. The chain joins TRBV7-2 to TRBJ1-1, with TRBD1 matching 7 bases. This CDR3 comprises 14 residues. J was trimmed by 3 bases and V by 7 bases; bases with no gene match: 8. CDR1 is SGHTA and CDR2 is FQGNSA in the germline V gene. CDR3 residues: CASTRQGGDTEAFF. Partial CDR3 DNA: TGTGCCAGCACTAGACAGGGAGGGGACACTGAA.

Note on this clone: The CDR3 end falls 3 residues outside the read, so it is completed with the germline J gene. This chain uses TRBV7-3 with TRBJ2-1; 12 nucleotides align to TRBD2. Per the germline V gene, CDR1 is SGHTA and CDR2 is FQGTGA. This CDR3 contains 17 residues. The V gene end was trimmed by 5 bases and the J gene end by 4 bases; junction bases not matched to a gene: 9. The DNA read from the CDR3 is TGTGCCAGCAGCCCCCTAGGACTAGCGGGAAGGTACAATGAG. Translated, it gives CASSPLGLAGRYNE. The entire CDR3 reads CASSPLGLAGRYNEQFF. Full variable domain (missing parts from reference TRBV7-3 and TRBJ2-1): GAGVSQTPSNKVTEKGKYVELRCDPISGHTALYWYRQSLGQGPEFLIYFQGTGAADDSGLPNDRFFAVRPEGSVSTLKIQRTERGDSAVYLCASSPLGLAGRYNEQFFGPGTRLTVL.

The sequenced part of the CDR3 DNA is TGTGCCAGCACTAAGGACAGGGCAGAGACC. Residues: CASTKDRAET. Given in full, the CDR3 is CASTKDRAETQYF. This chain uses TRBV2 with TRBJ2-5, with 8 positions matching TRBD1. The CDR3 end is not reached by the read, which stops 3 residues before it; the germline J gene fills it in. Trimming cost V 7 bases and J 4 bases; bases outside gene matches: 5. The CDR3 consists of 13 residues. Germline CDR1 and CDR2: SNHLY and FYNNEI. Supplemented by reference TRBV2 and TRBJ2-5, the full variable domain reads EPEVTQTPSHQVTQMGQEVILRCVPISNHLYFYWYRQILGQKVEFLVSFYNNEISEKSEIFDDQFSVERPDGSNFTLKIRSTKLEDSAMYFCASTKDRAETQYFGPGTRLLVL.

With regard to this clone: The read ends 3 residues shy of where the CDR3 ends; the end is completed using the germline J gene. This chain joins TRBV30 and TRBJ2-7; 7 positions match TRBD1. Per germline, CDR1 GTSNPN and CDR2 SVGIG (reference sequence). The ends lost 8 bases at V and 2 bases at J; junction bases unmatched: 12. CDR3 length: 14 residues. CDR3 sequence: CAGQNWDRTYEQYF. CDR3 DNA (partial): TGTGCCGGGCAAAACTGGGACAGAACCTACGAG.

On this clone itself: The read gets to within 3 residues of the CDR3 end, and the germline J gene fills in the rest. The chain recombines TRBV18 with TRBJ2-3; 7 positions agree with TRBD2. This CDR3 spans 16 amino acids. The J segment lost 4 bases and the V segment lost 3 bases, leaving 10 bases of the junction unmatched. Germline CDR1 reads KGHSH; CDR2 reads LQKENI. The CDR3 reads CASSPPLGGSSDTQYF. The sequenced CDR3 bases are TGTGCCAGCTCACCTCCGTTAGGCGGGAGTTCAGATACG.

Considering frequency, this clone is medium-sized. The CDR3 end lies 3 residues beyond the end of the read and is filled in from the germline J gene. This sequence joins TRBV7-2 and TRBJ2-4; 8 bases match TRBD1. J lost 4 bases, V lost 5 bases, and 7 bases had no gene match. CDR1 is SGHTA, CDR2 FQGNSA, per germline. The CDR3 length is 15 residues. Incomplete CDR3 DNA: TGTGCCAGCAGCACCGACAGGGGACGAAAAAACATT. This encodes CASSTDRGRKNI. The full-length CDR3 reads as CASSTDRGRKNIQYF.

About this clone itself: The CDR3 goes on 3 residues after the read ends, and that part is filled in from the germline J gene. V usage is TRBV7-6 and J usage is TRBJ1-6, with unresolved D. CDR3 length equals 14 residues. V was shortened by 5 bases and J by 10 bases, with 15 bases between the two germline ends. Germline CDR1 SGHVS, CDR2 FNYEAQ. The CDR3 spells CASSPTALMSPLHF. The sequenced part of the CDR3 DNA is TGTGCCAGCAGCCCAACTGCGTTGATGTCACCC.

With respect to this clone: The read gets to within 3 residues of the CDR3 end, and the germline J gene fills in the rest. The chain has TRBV7-2 and TRBJ2-3, with D perhaps TRBD1 (5 bases). The CDR3 loop spans 14 amino acids. The V end was cut by 5 bases, the J end by 2 bases, with 11 bases between. Germline CDR1 is SGHTA and CDR2 is FQGNSA. The CDR3 protein is CASSPDRTTDTQYF. The CDR3 DNA, read in part, is TGTGCCAGCAGCCCCGACAGAACCACAGATACG.

A remark on this clone: The missing CDR3 end, 3 residues past where the read stops, is filled in from the germline J gene. The V and J genes are TRBV6-2 or TRBV6-3 and TRBJ1-6; 7 nucleotides agree with TRBD1. Germline loops: CDR1 MNHEY, CDR2 SVGEGT. J was trimmed by 9 bases and V by 4 bases; bases with no gene match: 6. The length of the CDR3 is 14 residues. The covered CDR3 bases are TGTGCCAGCAGTTTCGACAGGGTTGGTTCACCC. Its protein product is CASSFDRVGSP. The CDR3 in its entirety is CASSFDRVGSPLHF.

Note on this clone: The sequence runs out 3 residues before the end of the CDR3; the remainder is reconstructed from the germline J gene. The chain combines TRBV9 with TRBJ2-2, with D possibly TRBD1 on 6 matching bases. The CDR3 is made up of 17 amino acids. Germline values: CDR1 SGDLS, CDR2 YYNGEE. The germline V and J ends were trimmed by 6 bases and 3 bases, with 21 bases remaining between them. CDR3 protein: CASTPRAGAFDTGELFF. The CDR3 bases that were read are TGTGCCAGCACCCCGAGGGCAGGGGCTTTCGACACCGGGGAG.

This clone shows up as large by frequency. The read ends 3 residues shy of where the CDR3 ends; the end is completed using the germline J gene. The chain links TRBV20-1 to TRBJ2-3; 12 bases are a match to TRBD2. The CDR3 is 13 amino acids. The germline gives CDR1 DFQATT, CDR2 SNEGSKA (reference sequence). V trimming: 6 bases; J trimming: 6 bases; junction bases outside the gene matches: 4. The DNA read from the CDR3 is TGCAGTGCAAGACTAGCGGGAGTTGATACG. As protein: CSARLAGVDT. The complete CDR3 sequence is CSARLAGVDTQYF.

By frequency, this clone is medium-sized. The read is 3 residues too short to cover the CDR3 end, so that end is filled in from the germline J gene. V and J are TRBV7-2 and TRBJ2-3, with D perhaps TRBD2 (6 bases). Germline CDR1 and CDR2: SGHTA and FQGNSA. The CDR3 loop spans 15 amino acids. V was clipped by 7 bases and J by 2 bases, with 16 bases between them. The DNA read from the CDR3 is TGTGCCAGCACACTACGATCTAGCGCCACAGATACG. Protein sequence: CASTLRSSATDT. From start to end, the CDR3 is CASTLRSSATDTQYF.

As regards this clone: The sequenced fragment ends 3 residues before the CDR3 boundary, so the rest is inferred from the germline J gene. This sequence joins TRBV7-2 and TRBJ2-3; 7 nucleotides agree with TRBD2. CDR3 length: 15 amino acids. Trimming at V came to 3 bases and at J to 4 bases, leaving 7 bases not matched to a gene. In germline, CDR1 is SGHTA, CDR2 FQGNSA. The CDR3 loop is CASSLSAGASDTQYF. The DNA read from the CDR3 is TGTGCCAGCAGCTTGTCGGCGGGAGCCTCAGATACG.

Details on this clone: The read stops 3 residues short of the end of the CDR3; the missing end is completed from the germline J gene. The chain joins TRBV11-2 to TRBJ1-6; 9 bases line up with TRBD1. Germline V lookup: CDR1 SGHAT, CDR2 FQNNGV. The CDR3 has 14 residues. V was pared by 1 base and J by 8 bases, with 0 bases of the junction left unmatched. CDR3 loop: CASSLGTGDSPLHF. The covered CDR3 bases are TGTGCCAGCAGCTTAGGGACAGGGGATTCACCC.

Note on this clone: The read gets to within 3 residues of the CDR3 end, and the germline J gene fills in the rest. The chain employs TRBV9 and TRBJ2-1; TRBD2 matches 7 bases. The CDR3 contains 15 residues. Germline trimming cut 3 bases from V and 3 bases from J; bases unmatched to any gene: 6. The germline V gene has CDR1 SGDLS and CDR2 YYNGEE. CDR3 amino acids: CASSAAGTNYNEQFF. Incomplete CDR3 DNA: TGTGCCAGCAGCGCTGCCGGGACTAACTACAATGAG. Full variable domain (missing parts from reference TRBV9 and TRBJ2-1): DSGVTQTPKHLITATGQRVTLRCSPRSGDLSVYWYQQSLDQGLQFLIQYYNGEERAKGNILERFSAQQFPDLHSELNLSSLELGDSALYFCASSAAGTNYNEQFFGPGTRLTVL.

By frequency, this clone is medium-sized. Read sequence stops 3 residues before the CDR3 end, and the germline J gene provides the missing end. The chain has TRBV5-1 and TRBJ1-5; D perhaps matches TRBD1 (6 bases). Per the germline V gene, CDR1 is SGHRS and CDR2 is YFSETQ. The V end was cut by 2 bases, the J end by 4 bases, with 7 bases between. CDR3 size: 13 residues. The CDR3 is CASSFDRNQPQHF. CDR3 DNA, as far as it was read: TGCGCCAGCAGCTTTGACAGGAATCAGCCC.

As concerns this clone: The CDR3 is cut off 3 residues early in the read; its end comes from the germline J gene. The rearrangement joins TRBV5-1 to TRBJ2-1; 8 bases are a match to TRBD1. The CDR3 covers 13 residues. Germline V gene sequence: CDR1 SGHRS, CDR2 YFSETQ. J lost 7 bases, V lost 4 bases, and 4 bases had no gene match. The part of the CDR3 DNA that was read is TGCGCCAGCAGCGCCCGGACAGGGAATGAG. It codes for CASSARTGNE. The full CDR3 protein is CASSARTGNEQFF.